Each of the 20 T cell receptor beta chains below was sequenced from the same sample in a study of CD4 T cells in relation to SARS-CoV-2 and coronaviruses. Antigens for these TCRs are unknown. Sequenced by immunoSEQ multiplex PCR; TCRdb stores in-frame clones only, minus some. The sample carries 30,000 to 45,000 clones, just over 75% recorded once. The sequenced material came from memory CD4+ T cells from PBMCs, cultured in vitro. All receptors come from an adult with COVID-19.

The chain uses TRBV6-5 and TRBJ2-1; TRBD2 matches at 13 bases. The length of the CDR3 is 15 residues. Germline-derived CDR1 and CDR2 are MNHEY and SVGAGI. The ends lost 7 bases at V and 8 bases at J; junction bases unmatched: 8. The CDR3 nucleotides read TGTGCCAGCACAAACGGACTAGCGGGAGTTCATGAGCAGTTCTTC. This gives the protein CASTNGLAGVHEQFF.

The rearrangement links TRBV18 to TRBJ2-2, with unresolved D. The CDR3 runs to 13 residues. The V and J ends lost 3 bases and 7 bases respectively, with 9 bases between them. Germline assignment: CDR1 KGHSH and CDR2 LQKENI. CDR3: CASSPRPDGELFF. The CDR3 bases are TGTGCCAGCTCACCTCGGCCGGACGGGGAGCTGTTTTTT.

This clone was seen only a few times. Written as DNA, the CDR3 is TGTGCCAGCAGTTATCGCGGGAGTGGGGGTAGCGAGACCCAGTACTTC. This codes for CASSYRGSGGSETQYF. This sequence joins TRBV6-2 or TRBV6-3 and TRBJ2-5; 7 bases match TRBD2. From germline, CDR1 is MNHEY and CDR2 SVGEGT. V shed 3 bases, J shed 5 bases, and the junction held 12 bases outside the gene matches. The CDR3 has 16 residues.

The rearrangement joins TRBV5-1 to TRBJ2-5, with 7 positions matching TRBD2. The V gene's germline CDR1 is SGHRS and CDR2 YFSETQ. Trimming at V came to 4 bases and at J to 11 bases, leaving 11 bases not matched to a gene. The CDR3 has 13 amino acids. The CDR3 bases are TGCGCCAGCAGCCCCCAGCGAGCGGGATGGCAGTACTTC. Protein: CASSPQRAGWQYF.

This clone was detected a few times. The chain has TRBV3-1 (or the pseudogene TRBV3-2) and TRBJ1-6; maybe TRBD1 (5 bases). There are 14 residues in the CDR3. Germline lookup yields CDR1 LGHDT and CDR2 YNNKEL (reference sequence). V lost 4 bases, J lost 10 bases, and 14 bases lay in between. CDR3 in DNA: TGTGCCAGCAGCCGGGCCGGGGGTAGATCACCCCTCCACTTT. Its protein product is CASSRAGGRSPLHF.

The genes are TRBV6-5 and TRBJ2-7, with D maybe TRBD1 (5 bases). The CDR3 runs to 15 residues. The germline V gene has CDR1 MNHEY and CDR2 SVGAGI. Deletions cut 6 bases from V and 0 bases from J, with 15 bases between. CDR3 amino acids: CASRSTRQSSYEQYF. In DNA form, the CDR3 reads TGTGCCAGCAGATCCACTCGACAGAGCTCCTACGAGCAGTACTTC.

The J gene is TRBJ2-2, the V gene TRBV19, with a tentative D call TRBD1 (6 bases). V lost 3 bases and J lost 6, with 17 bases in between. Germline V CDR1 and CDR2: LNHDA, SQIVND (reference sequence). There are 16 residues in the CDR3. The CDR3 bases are TGTGCCAGTAGTATTTTGGCAGGGGTTGGGTCCGGGGAGCTGTTTTTT. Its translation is CASSILAGVGSGELFF.

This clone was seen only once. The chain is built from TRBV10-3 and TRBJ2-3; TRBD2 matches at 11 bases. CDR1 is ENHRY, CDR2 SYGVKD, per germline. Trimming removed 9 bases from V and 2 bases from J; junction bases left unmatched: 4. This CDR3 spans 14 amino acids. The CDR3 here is CAIGTSGYTDTQYF. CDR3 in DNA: TGTGCCATTGGGACTAGCGGATACACAGATACGCAGTATTTT.

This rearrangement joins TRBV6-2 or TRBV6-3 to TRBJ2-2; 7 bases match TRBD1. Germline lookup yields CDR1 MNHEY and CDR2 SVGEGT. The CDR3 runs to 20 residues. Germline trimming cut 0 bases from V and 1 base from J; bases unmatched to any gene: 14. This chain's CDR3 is CASSYSLDRGPTMNTGELFF. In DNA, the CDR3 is TGTGCCAGCAGTTACTCGTTAGATAGGGGGCCGACTATGAACACCGGGGAGCTGTTTTTT.

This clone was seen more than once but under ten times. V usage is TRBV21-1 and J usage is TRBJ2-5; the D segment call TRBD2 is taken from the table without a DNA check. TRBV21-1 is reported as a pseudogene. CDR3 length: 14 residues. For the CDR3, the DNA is TGTGCCAGCAGCAAACTTGAGTACCAAGAGACCCAGTACTTC. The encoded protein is CASSKLEYQETQYF.

The CDR3 sequence is CASSWSGTSGRVETDTQYF. The CDR3 region has the DNA TGTGCCAGCAGCTGGTCCGGGACTAGCGGCCGAGTGGAGACAGATACGCAGTATTTT. The V call is TRBV5-6, the J call TRBJ2-3, with 11 bases fitting TRBD2. The V segment lost 3 bases and the J segment 3 bases; nucleotides outside the gene matches: 15. There are 19 residues in the CDR3. Germline lookup yields CDR1 SGHDT and CDR2 YYEEEE.

The CDR3 DNA reads TGTGCCAGCAGTTTCCGAAAGACTAGCGACCCTAGCAAGACCCAGTACTTC. It encodes CASSFRKTSDPSKTQYF. V usage is TRBV28 and J usage is TRBJ2-5; the match to TRBD2 covers 8 bases. Trimming cost V 3 bases and J 6 bases; bases outside gene matches: 15. CDR1 is MDHEN, CDR2 SYDVKM, per germline. There are 17 residues in the CDR3. Drawing the rest from reference TRBV28 and TRBJ2-5, the complete variable domain is DVKVTQSSRYLVKRTGEKVFLECVQDMDHENMFWYRQDPGLGLRLIYFSYDVKMKEKGDIPEGYSVSREKKERFSLILESASTNQTSMYLCASSFRKTSDPSKTQYFGPGTRLLVL.

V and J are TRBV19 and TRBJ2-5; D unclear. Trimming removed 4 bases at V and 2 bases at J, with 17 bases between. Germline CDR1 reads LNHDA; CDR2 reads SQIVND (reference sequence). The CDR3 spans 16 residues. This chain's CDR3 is CASSSRGESKQETQYF. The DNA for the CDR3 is TGTGCCAGTAGTAGCCGCGGAGAAAGTAAACAAGAGACCCAGTACTTC. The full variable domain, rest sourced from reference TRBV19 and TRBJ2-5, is DGGITQSPKYLFRKEGQNVTLSCEQNLNHDAMYWYRQDPGQGLRLIYYSQIVNDFQKGDIAEGYSVSREKKESFPLTVTSAQKNPTAFYLCASSSRGESKQETQYFGPGTRLLVL.

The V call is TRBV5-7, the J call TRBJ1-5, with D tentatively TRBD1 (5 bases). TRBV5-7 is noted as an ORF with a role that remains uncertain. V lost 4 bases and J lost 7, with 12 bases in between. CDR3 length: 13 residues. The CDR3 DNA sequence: TGTGCCAGCAGCCCACGGGGCGGGCAGCCCCAGCATTTT. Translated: CASSPRGGQPQHF.

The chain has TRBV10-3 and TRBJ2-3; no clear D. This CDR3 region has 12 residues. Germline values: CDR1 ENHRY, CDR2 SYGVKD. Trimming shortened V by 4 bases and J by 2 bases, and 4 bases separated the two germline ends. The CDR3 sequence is CAISGDTDTQYF. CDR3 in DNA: TGTGCCATCAGTGGGGACACAGATACGCAGTATTTT.

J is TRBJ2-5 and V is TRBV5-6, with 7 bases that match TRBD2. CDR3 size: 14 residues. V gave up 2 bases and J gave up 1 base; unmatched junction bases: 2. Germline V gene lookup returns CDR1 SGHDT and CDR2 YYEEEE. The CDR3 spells CASSFWTSQETQYF. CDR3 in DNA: TGTGCCAGCAGCTTCTGGACTAGCCAAGAGACCCAGTACTTC.

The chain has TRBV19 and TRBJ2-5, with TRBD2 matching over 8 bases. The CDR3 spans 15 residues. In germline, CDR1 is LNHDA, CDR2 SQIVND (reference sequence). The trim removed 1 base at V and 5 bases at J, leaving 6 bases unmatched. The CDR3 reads CASSIAWTSWETQYF. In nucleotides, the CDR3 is TGTGCCAGTAGTATAGCCTGGACTAGCTGGGAGACCCAGTACTTC.

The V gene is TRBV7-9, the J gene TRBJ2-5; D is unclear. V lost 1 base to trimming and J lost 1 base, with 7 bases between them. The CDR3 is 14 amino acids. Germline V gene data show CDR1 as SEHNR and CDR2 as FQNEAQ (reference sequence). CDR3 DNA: TGTGCCAGCAGCTTAGGACGGCTCCAAGAGACCCAGTACTTC. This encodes CASSLGRLQETQYF.

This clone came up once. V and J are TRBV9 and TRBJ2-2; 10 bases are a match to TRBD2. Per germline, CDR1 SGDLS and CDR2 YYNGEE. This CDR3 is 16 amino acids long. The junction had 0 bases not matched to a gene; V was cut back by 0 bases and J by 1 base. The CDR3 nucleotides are TGTGCCAGCAGCGTAGTAGCGGGAGGGAACACCGGGGAGCTGTTTTTT. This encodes CASSVVAGGNTGELFF.

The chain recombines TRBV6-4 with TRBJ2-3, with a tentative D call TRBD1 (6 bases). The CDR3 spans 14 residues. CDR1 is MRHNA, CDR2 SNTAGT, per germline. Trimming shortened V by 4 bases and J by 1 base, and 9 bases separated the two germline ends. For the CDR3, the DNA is TGTGCCAGCAGTGTAAAGGGGGGCACAGATACGCAGTATTTT. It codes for CASSVKGGTDTQYF.